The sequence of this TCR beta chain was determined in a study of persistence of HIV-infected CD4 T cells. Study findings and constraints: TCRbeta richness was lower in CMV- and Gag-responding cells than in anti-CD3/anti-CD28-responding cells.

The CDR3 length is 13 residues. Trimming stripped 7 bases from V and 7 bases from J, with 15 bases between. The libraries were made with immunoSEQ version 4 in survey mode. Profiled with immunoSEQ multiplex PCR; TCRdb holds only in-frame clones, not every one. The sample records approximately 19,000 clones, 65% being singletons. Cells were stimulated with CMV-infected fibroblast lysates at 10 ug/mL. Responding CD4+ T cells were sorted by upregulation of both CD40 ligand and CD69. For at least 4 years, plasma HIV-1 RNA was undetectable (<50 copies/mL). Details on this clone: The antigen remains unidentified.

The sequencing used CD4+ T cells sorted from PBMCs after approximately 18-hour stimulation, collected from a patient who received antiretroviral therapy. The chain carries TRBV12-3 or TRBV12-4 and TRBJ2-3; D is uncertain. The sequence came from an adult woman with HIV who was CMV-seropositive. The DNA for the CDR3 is TGTGCCAGCACCTCACCCCCCGGGTATACGCAGTATTTT. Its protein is CASTSPPGYTQYF.